Listed here are 30 T cell receptor beta chains from one sample, sequenced in a study of naive and memory T cell subsets. An equimolar mix of two oligonucleotides served as the beta constant-region primer for TRBC1 and TRBC2. Nested alpha and beta constant-region primers with the SP2 primer drove four PCR rounds on ligated cDNA. TCRdb analysed the UMI-ligation and nested PCR reads with MiXCR anew, one entry per CDR3 protein. This table has over 30,000 distinct CDR3 sequences, 15% to 20% appearing once. What was sequenced was effector memory CD4+ T cells from blood. The subset: effector memory, CD45RA- CD27-. The receptors here all came from a human donor in good health.

This clonotype was seen many times. For the CDR3, the DNA is TGCGCCAGCAGCCAAGATATCAGGATTTCCAATCAGCCCCAGCATTTT. Amino acids: CASSQDIRISNQPQHF. This sequence joins TRBV4-3 and TRBJ1-5; D not certain. V lost 0 bases and J lost 3, with 12 bases in between. The CDR3 loop spans 16 amino acids. Germline V lookup: CDR1 LGHNA, CDR2 YSLEER.

The table lists this clonotype with a few counts. V gene TRBV5-1 combines with J gene TRBJ1-1; no firm D call. Germline CDR1 reads SGHRS; CDR2 reads YFSETQ. The CDR3 runs 14 residues. V lost 0 bases to trimming and J lost 5 bases, with 11 bases between them. Here the CDR3 reads CASSLDQVITEAFF. DNA of the CDR3: TGCGCCAGCAGCTTGGATCAGGTTATTACTGAAGCTTTCTTT.

Only a few counts were recorded for this clonotype. V and J are TRBV5-1 and TRBJ1-1; the D is unclear. Germline assignment: CDR1 SGHRS and CDR2 YFSETQ. This CDR3 comprises 14 residues. The ends were cut back, 0 bases at V and 4 bases at J, with 10 bases in the middle. The CDR3 reads CASSLAVVGTEAFF. CDR3 in DNA: TGCGCCAGCAGCTTGGCCGTGGTCGGCACTGAAGCTTTCTTT.

This chain joins TRBV12-3 or TRBV12-4 and TRBJ2-7; D unclear. Deletions cut 6 bases from V and 4 bases from J, with 13 bases between. The CDR3 sequence is 13 residues long. CDR3: CASSRGRTYEQYF. The CDR3 nucleotides read TGTGCCAGCAGCCGTGGTAGAACTTACGAGCAGTACTTC.

There are many counts of this clonotype. This chain joins TRBV5-1 and TRBJ1-2, with 9 nucleotides matching TRBD1. The V gene end was trimmed by 2 bases and the J gene end by 6 bases; junction bases not matched to a gene: 5. The germline CDR1 and CDR2 sequences are SGHRS and YFSETQ. The CDR3 spans 14 residues. CDR3 protein: CASSFRTGVDGYTF. As DNA, the CDR3 is TGCGCCAGCAGCTTCCGGACAGGGGTAGATGGCTACACCTTC.

J is TRBJ2-1 and V is TRBV20-1; a possible D gene is TRBD2 (5 bases). CDR3 length: 14 amino acids. Trimming removed 6 bases from V and 9 bases from J, with 21 bases in between. The germline CDR1 and CDR2 sequences are DFQATT and SNEGSKA (reference sequence). The DNA for the CDR3 is TGCAGTGCGCCGGACCGAGGGTTACAGAGTGAGCAGTTCTTC. Translation: CSAPDRGLQSEQFF.

This chain connects TRBV11-1 to TRBJ2-3; 7 bases are a match to TRBD2. Germline V gene lookup returns CDR1 SGHAT and CDR2 FQDESV (reference sequence). Germline trimming cut 0 bases from V and 0 bases from J; bases unmatched to any gene: 0. CDR3 length equals 15 residues. The CDR3 DNA reads TGTGCCAGCAGCTTAGCTAGCGGGAGCACAGATACGCAGTATTTT. It codes for CASSLASGSTDTQYF.

This clonotype turned up a few times. The V gene is TRBV6-2 or TRBV6-3, the J gene TRBJ2-7; D is ambiguous. The CDR3 runs 12 residues. Germline V gene data show CDR1 as MNHEY and CDR2 as SVGEGT. Trimming left V 6 bases short and J 2 bases short, with 8 bases between. In DNA, the CDR3 is TGTGCCAGCAGCTCGCCACCCTACGAGCAGTACTTC. It specifies CASSSPPYEQYF.

This clonotype was counted a few times. This chain joins TRBV4-2 and TRBJ1-5; D remains ambiguous. The CDR3 is 15 residues long. Germline-derived CDR1 and CDR2 are LGHNA and YNFKEQ. V lost 4 bases, J lost 4 bases, and 14 bases lay in between. CDR3 loop: CASSPFLQGNQPQHF. The DNA of the CDR3 is TGTGCCAGCAGCCCATTTCTTCAAGGAAATCAGCCCCAGCATTTT.

The V gene is TRBV3-1, the J gene TRBJ2-2; D is undetermined. This CDR3 region has 14 residues. Trimming cost V 3 bases and J 0 bases, with 5 bases left between them. CDR1 is LGHDT, CDR2 YNNKEL, per germline (reference sequence). The DNA for the CDR3 is TGTGCCAGCAGCCAGGAGACGAACACCGGGGAGCTGTTTTTT. Translating it yields CASSQETNTGELFF.

The sample holds many counts of this clonotype. This chain joins TRBV7-2 and TRBJ1-2; TRBD1 matches 8 bases. The CDR3 sequence is 15 residues long. The trim removed 5 bases at V and 6 bases at J, leaving 11 bases unmatched. Germline-derived CDR1 and CDR2 are SGHTA and FQGNSA. CDR3 coding DNA: TGTGCCAGCAGCCACCAGACCAGGACAGGGAATGGCTACACCTTC. Its protein is CASSHQTRTGNGYTF.

This clonotype was seen a few times. V is TRBV7-9 and J is TRBJ2-1, with a tentative D call TRBD1 (6 bases). CDR1 is SEHNR, CDR2 FQNEAQ, per germline (reference sequence). The CDR3 is 14 amino acids. Trimming removed 4 bases from V and 4 bases from J, with 11 bases in between. The CDR3 DNA reads as TGTGCCAGCAGCTGGGGGCTGCGATACAATGAGCAGTTCTTC. It encodes CASSWGLRYNEQFF.

The chain carries TRBV19 and TRBJ2-1; 7 bases map to TRBD2. The CDR3 contains 16 residues. Per germline, CDR1 LNHDA and CDR2 SQIVND (reference sequence). Trimming cost V 4 bases and J 7 bases; bases outside gene matches: 13. CDR3 in DNA: TGTGCCAGTAGTACGGGGAGGGAAAGAGCAAGAAATGAGCAGTTCTTC. Translating gives CASSTGRERARNEQFF.

The sample holds a few counts of this clonotype. This chain uses TRBV6-1 with TRBJ1-3, with TRBD1 identical over 7 bases. The CDR3 sequence is 14 residues long. V lost 7 bases and J lost 0; bases outside the gene matches: 3. The germline V gene has CDR1 MNHNS and CDR2 SASEGT. CDR3 DNA sequence: TGTGCCAGCACGGGACAGCTCTCTGGAAACACCATATATTTT. Its protein is CASTGQLSGNTIYF.

The genes are TRBV6-6 and TRBJ2-7; 9 nucleotides align to TRBD1. The ends lost 4 bases at V and 5 bases at J; junction bases unmatched: 18. The germline CDR1 and CDR2 sequences are MNHNY and SVGAGI (reference sequence). CDR3 length: 18 amino acids. The DNA of the CDR3 is TGTGCCAGCAGTTCCTCTCTTGGGACAGGGTTGAGGAGAAACGAGCAGTACTTC. Residues: CASSSSLGTGLRRNEQYF.

By proportion, this clonotype is medium-sized. The V gene is TRBV27, the J gene TRBJ2-3; D possibly corresponds to TRBD2 (5 bases). V lost 6 bases to trimming and J lost 0 bases, with 13 bases between them. From germline, CDR1 is MNHEY and CDR2 SMNVEV (reference sequence). CDR3 length equals 15 residues. CDR3 in amino acids: CASRRRETSTDTQYF. CDR3 nucleotides: TGTGCCAGCAGAAGAAGGGAGACCAGCACAGATACGCAGTATTTT.

By sample share, this clonotype is medium-sized. This chain connects TRBV11-2 to TRBJ2-3; D call uncertain. The CDR3 length is 14 residues. Per germline, CDR1 SGHAT and CDR2 FQNNGV. Trimming removed 1 base at V and 11 bases at J, with 16 bases between. CDR3 bases: TGTGCCAGCAGCTTAGGCACTCTTGCTAAGGTGCAGTATTTT. Translated, it gives CASSLGTLAKVQYF.

The chain employs TRBV2 and TRBJ2-7, with D possibly being TRBD1 (5 bases). CDR3 length: 15 amino acids. Germline assignment: CDR1 SNHLY and CDR2 FYNNEI. V gave up 5 bases and J gave up 3 bases, with 17 bases separating them. CDR3 residues: CASSPSAGLLYEQYF. DNA for the CDR3: TGTGCCAGCAGTCCCTCGGCAGGGTTGCTCTACGAGCAGTACTTC.

The CDR3 DNA sequence: TGTGCCAGCAGCTCCCGAGGGGGGACTGGTCTCTACGAGCAGTACTTC. Protein: CASSSRGGTGLYEQYF. The chain uses TRBV9 and TRBJ2-7; possibly TRBD1 or TRBD2 for D (6 bases each). This CDR3 has 16 amino acids. V shed 4 bases and J shed 3 bases, with 20 bases lying between them. Germline values: CDR1 SGDLS, CDR2 YYNGEE.

This clonotype appeared many times. This chain connects TRBV10-3 to TRBJ1-5, with 7 nucleotides matching TRBD1. CDR3 length: 13 residues. J lost 3 bases, V lost 6 bases, and 2 bases had no gene match. The V gene's germline CDR1 is ENHRY and CDR2 SYGVKD. DNA for the CDR3: TGTGCCATCAGGGGACAGATCAATCAGCCCCAGCATTTT. The encoded protein is CAIRGQINQPQHF.

At least ten counts were recorded for this clonotype. The rearrangement links TRBV28 to TRBJ2-7; D is possibly TRBD2 (5 bases). In germline, CDR1 is MDHEN, CDR2 SYDVKM. V gave up 8 bases and J gave up 0 bases, with 17 bases separating them. This CDR3 is 15 amino acids long. This chain's CDR3 is CASVSGWPNSYEQYF. The CDR3 DNA is TGTGCCAGCGTAAGCGGCTGGCCCAACTCCTACGAGCAGTACTTC.

The V and J genes are TRBV20-1 and TRBJ2-1, with TRBD2 matching 7 bases. CDR1 DFQATT and CDR2 SNEGSKA come from the germline V gene (reference sequence). The CDR3 is made up of 15 amino acids. V lost 1 base and J lost 1; bases outside the gene matches: 4. The DNA for the CDR3 is TGCAGTGCTAGAGCTCTAGCGGATTCCTACAATGAGCAGTTCTTC. It yields the protein CSARALADSYNEQFF.

This clonotype is deemed medium-sized. Here the CDR3 reads CASSYSGGDYGYTF. CDR3 nucleotide sequence: TGTGCCAGCAGTTACTCTGGAGGGGACTATGGCTACACCTTC. The chain employs TRBV6-5 and TRBJ1-2; TRBD1 might be the D (5 bases). The CDR3 has 14 amino acids. Germline CDR1 MNHEY, CDR2 SVGAGI. Trimming stripped 0 bases from V and 3 bases from J, with 8 bases between.

The chain recombines TRBV7-2 with TRBJ2-2; tentative D call: TRBD1 (5 bases). The V gene's germline CDR1 is SGHTA and CDR2 FQGNSA. The CDR3 length is 18 residues. The V end was cut by 1 base, the J end by 2 bases, with 17 bases between. CDR3 nucleotide sequence: TGTGCCAGCAGCTTAGTCGTAGAAGGGGCTCTAAACACCGGGGAGCTGTTTTTT. Protein product: CASSLVVEGALNTGELFF.

This clonotype occurred a few times. The genes are TRBV6-5 and TRBJ1-5; no reliable D call. This CDR3 is built from 16 residues. Germline V lookup: CDR1 MNHEY, CDR2 SVGAGI. With 5 bases removed from V and 2 bases from J, the gap between germline ends came to 16 bases. CDR3 in amino acids: CASSRKGSGGNQPQHF. The CDR3 DNA follows: TGTGCCAGCAGTCGGAAAGGGTCTGGGGGCAATCAGCCCCAGCATTTT.

The chain is built from TRBV10-2 and TRBJ1-1; tentatively, D is TRBD1 (5 bases). The V and J ends lost 2 bases and 1 base respectively, with 14 bases between them. In germline, CDR1 is WSHSY, CDR2 SAAADI. The CDR3 runs to 16 residues. In DNA, the CDR3 is TGCGCCAGCAGTGAGCGCCGGGACCGACAGAACACTGAAGCTTTCTTT. Protein: CASSERRDRQNTEAFF.

This clonotype was seen a handful of times. This sequence joins TRBV7-2 and TRBJ2-5; 12 bases match TRBD2. Losses at the gene ends were 5 bases for V and 4 bases for J; bases not matched to a gene: 11. The CDR3 is 17 amino acids. Germline loops: CDR1 SGHTA, CDR2 FQGNSA. The CDR3 DNA sequence: TGTGCCAGCAGCCCAAGACTAGCGGGAGCCCGAGGAGAGACCCAGTACTTC. Its translation is CASSPRLAGARGETQYF.

This clonotype was recorded a few times. The chain couples TRBV28 to TRBJ2-3, with D unresolved. The CDR3 covers 17 residues. The germline V gene encodes CDR1 MDHEN and CDR2 SYDVKM. The V end was cut by 8 bases, the J end by 0 bases, with 21 bases between. The chain's CDR3 is CASPPLIWASSTDTQYF. The CDR3 DNA sequence: TGTGCCAGCCCGCCCTTAATATGGGCCTCTAGCACAGATACGCAGTATTTT. The variable domain in full, completed from reference TRBV28 and TRBJ2-3, reads DVKVTQSSRYLVKRTGEKVFLECVQDMDHENMFWYRQDPGLGLRLIYFSYDVKMKEKGDIPEGYSVSREKKERFSLILESASTNQTSMYLCASPPLIWASSTDTQYFGPGTRLTVL.

The chain uses TRBV30 and TRBJ2-5; D unclear. Germline CDR1 GTSNPN, CDR2 SVGIG (reference sequence). There are 12 residues in the CDR3. Trimming removed 2 bases from V and 2 bases from J, with 6 bases in between. The CDR3 spells CAWSSDQETQYF. DNA of the CDR3: TGTGCCTGGAGTAGCGATCAAGAGACCCAGTACTTC.

This clonotype appeared a few times. The chain carries TRBV11-2 and TRBJ2-3; 8 bases are a match to TRBD1. The CDR3 is made up of 18 amino acids. Per the germline V gene, CDR1 is SGHAT and CDR2 is FQNNGV. The V and J ends lost 3 bases and 1 base, in that order; junction bases with no gene match: 12. The CDR3 bases are TGTGCCAGCAGCTTTGGACAGGGCTCGCCTTATCGCACAGATACGCAGTATTTT. As protein: CASSFGQGSPYRTDTQYF.